The 21 T cell receptor beta chains in this list originate from one sample, sequenced in a study of cytomegalovirus exposure and HLA in healthy donors. 60 Vbeta and 13 Jbeta primers were used in PCR. Sequencing was performed with immunoSEQ multiplex PCR; in TCRdb, only in-frame clones are kept and a portion is missing. The sample yields about 120,000 clones, 80% seen once. Sequencing was performed on PBMCs. The receptor set was obtained from a female donor in good health and CMV-seropositive.

This clone was observed a handful of times. The chain recombines TRBV7-2 with TRBJ1-2, with 11 bases fitting TRBD1. Germline V gives CDR1 SGHTA, CDR2 FQGNSA. With V trimmed by 1 base and J by 3 bases, 4 bases remained unmatched. The CDR3 contains 16 residues. In DNA, the CDR3 is TGTGCCAGCAGCTTAGGAGGGACAGGGGGGGACTATGGCTACACCTTC. Translated: CASSLGGTGGDYGYTF.

This clone was seen once. In DNA form, the CDR3 reads TGCGCCAGCAGCTTCTCCTCCGGGGAGCTGTTTTTT. This encodes CASSFSSGELFF. This chain uses TRBV5-1 with TRBJ2-2, with D unclear. Per germline, CDR1 SGHRS and CDR2 YFSETQ. This CDR3 region has 12 residues. The V end was cut by 2 bases, the J end by 6 bases, with 5 bases between.

The gene calls are TRBV7-3 and TRBJ2-2; D possibly corresponds to TRBD1 (6 bases). CDR1 is SGHTA and CDR2 is FQGTGA in the germline V gene. Trimming took off 5 bases at V and 6 bases at J, with 19 bases between the two ends. This CDR3 has 16 residues. The CDR3 DNA sequence: TGTGCCAGCAGCAAAGAGCCACAGGGAATGGCCGGGGAGCTGTTTTTT. Amino acids: CASSKEPQGMAGELFF.

This clone turned up a few times. This chain connects TRBV18 to TRBJ2-3; the D gene is possibly TRBD1 (6 bases). Germline loops: CDR1 KGHSH, CDR2 LQKENI. With 6 bases removed from V and 1 base from J, the gap between germline ends came to 14 bases. CDR3 size: 15 residues. This chain's CDR3 is CASSNGQTRTDTQYF. DNA of the CDR3: TGTGCCAGCTCCAACGGACAGACCCGCACAGATACGCAGTATTTT.

This chain joins TRBV19 and TRBJ2-1; 12 bases fit TRBD2. V was clipped by 3 bases and J by 10 bases; unmatched bases: 7. The length of the CDR3 is 15 residues. Germline CDR1 reads LNHDA; CDR2 reads SQIVND (reference sequence). CDR3 in DNA: TGTGCCAGTAGTATGACTAGCGGGGGCCTAGTGGAGCAGTTCTTC. This encodes CASSMTSGGLVEQFF.

The chain couples TRBV6-1 to TRBJ1-6; a weak D match, TRBD1 (6 bases). Deletions cut 6 bases from V and 5 bases from J, with 14 bases between. From germline, CDR1 is MNHNS and CDR2 SASEGT. The CDR3 runs 15 residues. Here the CDR3 reads CASSPTGTNNSPLHF. Written as DNA, the CDR3 is TGTGCCAGCAGCCCAACCGGGACAAATAATTCACCCCTCCACTTT.

This chain joins TRBV4-1 and TRBJ1-1, with a tentative D call TRBD1 (5 bases). V lost 0 bases to trimming and J lost 1 base, with 18 bases between them. The germline CDR1 and CDR2 sequences are MGHRA and YSYEKL. This CDR3 contains 18 residues. CDR3 sequence: CASSQDPSRSRGNTEAFF. The CDR3 nucleotides read TGCGCCAGCAGCCAAGACCCTTCCCGTTCAAGGGGGAACACTGAAGCTTTCTTT.

This clone was counted between two and nine times. The chain combines TRBV6-1 with TRBJ2-3; possibly TRBD2 for D (6 bases). The V gene lost 5 bases and the J gene lost 4 bases, with 13 bases spanning the gap. CDR1 is MNHNS and CDR2 is SASEGT in the germline V gene. The CDR3 is 14 residues long. This CDR3 is CASSPLGGADTQYF. DNA of the CDR3: TGTGCCAGCAGTCCACTAGGAGGGGCAGATACGCAGTATTTT.

In the case of this clone: This sample includes further DNA sequences coding for the same CDR3. This chain connects TRBV7-2 to TRBJ2-2; 10 bases fit TRBD1. The trim removed 5 bases at V and 4 bases at J, leaving 7 bases unmatched. The length of the CDR3 is 16 residues. Germline lookup yields CDR1 SGHTA and CDR2 FQGNSA. The CDR3 sequence: CASSLRQGAGTGELFF. The CDR3 DNA reads as TGTGCCAGCAGCCTACGACAGGGGGCGGGCACCGGGGAGCTGTTTTTT.

The chain recombines TRBV4-1 with TRBJ2-3; 14 bases align to TRBD2. Germline CDR1 is MGHRA and CDR2 is YSYEKL. V lost 1 base and J lost 6; bases outside the gene matches: 9. The CDR3 is 18 residues long. The CDR3 DNA sequence: TGCGCCAGCAGCCAAGCGGAGACTAGCGGGGGGGCTCGGGATACGCAGTATTTT. It specifies CASSQAETSGGARDTQYF.

The genes are TRBV5-8 and TRBJ1-1; 8 positions agree with TRBD1. The CDR3 consists of 16 residues. The germline V gene encodes CDR1 SGHTS and CDR2 YDEGEE. V lost 3 bases to trimming and J lost 1 base; unmatched junction nucleotides: 8. The CDR3 DNA follows: TGTGCCAGCAGCTACCAGGGGGCGCGGGGGAACACTGAAGCTTTCTTT. Translation gives CASSYQGARGNTEAFF.

Remarks on this clone: Additional DNA sequences in this sample encode the identical CDR3. The chain is built from TRBV2 and TRBJ2-7; D possibly corresponds to TRBD1 (6 bases). With 6 bases removed from V and 3 bases from J, the gap between germline ends came to 15 bases. The CDR3 has 14 residues. The germline CDR1 and CDR2 sequences are SNHLY and FYNNEI. This CDR3 reads CASRGRGHDYEQYF. CDR3 in DNA: TGTGCCAGCAGAGGTAGGGGACACGACTACGAGCAGTACTTC.

The genes are TRBV4-1 and TRBJ2-3, with TRBD1 matching 10 bases. CDR1 is MGHRA and CDR2 is YSYEKL in the germline V gene. There are 16 residues in the CDR3. The V segment lost 2 bases and the J segment 5 bases; nucleotides outside the gene matches: 7. The CDR3 DNA is TGCGCCAGCAGCCAAAAAAGAGGGACAGGGGAAGATACGCAGTATTTT. Its protein is CASSQKRGTGEDTQYF.

The chain links TRBV27 to TRBJ1-2, with 8 nucleotides matching TRBD1. Per germline, CDR1 MNHEY and CDR2 SMNVEV (reference sequence). Germline trimming cut 8 bases from V and 8 bases from J; bases unmatched to any gene: 7. CDR3 length: 12 residues. The CDR3 coding sequence is TGTGCCAGCGCCGGACAGGGTGGAGGCTACACCTTC. Protein product: CASAGQGGGYTF.

This sequence joins TRBV15 and TRBJ2-7, with TRBD1 identical over 11 bases. The CDR3 consists of 15 residues. Trimming cost V 2 bases and J 6 bases; bases outside gene matches: 6. Germline V gene sequence: CDR1 LNHNV, CDR2 YYDKDF (reference sequence). CDR3 region: CATSRSGTGGFEQYF. CDR3 DNA: TGTGCCACCAGCAGATCCGGGACAGGGGGTTTCGAGCAGTACTTC.

Of note for this clone: This sample also contains other DNA sequences that code for the same CDR3. This chain links TRBV10-3 with TRBJ1-5; perhaps TRBD1 as D (5 bases). Per the germline V gene, CDR1 is ENHRY and CDR2 is SYGVKD. This CDR3 contains 13 residues. Trimming took off 4 bases at V and 4 bases at J, with 8 bases between the two ends. CDR3 protein: CAISGGGNQPQHF. The CDR3 DNA follows: TGTGCCATCAGTGGGGGGGGGAATCAGCCCCAGCATTTT.

This chain links TRBV28 with TRBJ1-1; D may be TRBD1 (6 bases). V shed 5 bases and J shed 1 base, with 14 bases lying between them. Germline V gene data show CDR1 as MDHEN and CDR2 as SYDVKM. This CDR3 region has 15 residues. The CDR3 region is CASSLPGTSNTEAFF. For the CDR3, the DNA is TGTGCCAGCAGTCTTCCCGGGACATCGAACACTGAAGCTTTCTTT.

The chain has TRBV11-1 and TRBJ2-2; D uncertain. V was pared by 6 bases and J by 2 bases, with 7 bases between. The germline gives CDR1 SGHAT, CDR2 FQDESV (reference sequence). This CDR3 comprises 13 residues. CDR3 loop: CASSSPNTGELFF. The CDR3 DNA sequence: TGTGCCAGCAGTTCTCCCAACACCGGGGAGCTGTTTTTT.

The CDR3 sequence is CAIRAATGLNYGYTF. Here the CDR3 DNA reads TGTGCCATCAGGGCCGCAACAGGGCTTAACTATGGCTACACCTTC. The chain couples TRBV10-3 to TRBJ1-2, with D maybe TRBD1 (6 bases). V was trimmed by 6 bases and J by 1 base, leaving 15 bases between them. This CDR3 has 15 amino acids. Germline assignment: CDR1 ENHRY and CDR2 SYGVKD.

This chain connects TRBV18 to TRBJ2-3, with 11 positions matching TRBD2. V was clipped by 5 bases and J by 4 bases; unmatched bases: 5. Germline values: CDR1 KGHSH, CDR2 LQKENI. The CDR3 loop spans 15 amino acids. CDR3 sequence reads: CASSETSGVSDTQYF. CDR3 DNA sequence: TGTGCCAGCTCAGAGACTAGCGGGGTGTCAGATACGCAGTATTTT.

CDR3 sequence: CASSRRAGGSDTQYF. CDR3 nucleotide sequence: TGTGCCAGCAGCCGCCGGGCGGGGGGGTCAGATACGCAGTATTTT. The chain employs TRBV5-4 and TRBJ2-3; 9 bases align to TRBD2. V dropped 4 bases and J dropped 4; count of bases not matched to a gene: 7. Germline values: CDR1 SGHNT, CDR2 YYREEE (reference sequence). The CDR3 consists of 15 residues. Complete variable domain (other parts from reference TRBV5-4 and TRBJ2-3): ETGVTQSPTHLIKTRGQQVTLRCSSQSGHNTVSWYQQALGQGPQFIFQYYREEENGRGNFPPRFSGLQFPNYSSELNVNALELDDSALYLCASSRRAGGSDTQYFGPGTRLTVL.